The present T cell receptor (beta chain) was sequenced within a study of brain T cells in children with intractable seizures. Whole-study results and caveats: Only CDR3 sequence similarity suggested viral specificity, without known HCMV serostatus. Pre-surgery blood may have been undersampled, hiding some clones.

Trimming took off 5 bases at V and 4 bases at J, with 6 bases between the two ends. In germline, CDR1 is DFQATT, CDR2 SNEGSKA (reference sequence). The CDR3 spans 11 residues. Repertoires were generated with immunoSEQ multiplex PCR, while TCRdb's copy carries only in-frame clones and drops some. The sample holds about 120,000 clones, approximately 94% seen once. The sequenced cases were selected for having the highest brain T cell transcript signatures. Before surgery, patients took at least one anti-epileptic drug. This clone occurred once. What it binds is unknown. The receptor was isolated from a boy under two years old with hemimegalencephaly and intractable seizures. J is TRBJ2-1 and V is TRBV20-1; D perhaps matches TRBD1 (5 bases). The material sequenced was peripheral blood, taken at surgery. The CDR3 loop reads CSASGYNEQFF. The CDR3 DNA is TGCAGTGCTTCAGGGTACAATGAGCAGTTCTTC.